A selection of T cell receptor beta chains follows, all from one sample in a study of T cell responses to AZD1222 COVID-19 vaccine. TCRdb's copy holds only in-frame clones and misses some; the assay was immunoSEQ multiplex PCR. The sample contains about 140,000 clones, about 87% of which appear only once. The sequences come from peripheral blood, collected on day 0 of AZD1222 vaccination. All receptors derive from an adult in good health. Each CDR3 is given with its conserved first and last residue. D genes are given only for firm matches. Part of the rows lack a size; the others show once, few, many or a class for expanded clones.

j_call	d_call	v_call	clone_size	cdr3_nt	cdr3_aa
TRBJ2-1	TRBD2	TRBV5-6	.	TGTGCCAGCAGCTTACTAGCGGGAGCCAGGAGTGAGCAGTTCTTC	CASSLLAGARSEQFF
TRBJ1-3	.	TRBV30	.	TGTGCCTGGAGGTTATTTTCAGGGCCTGGAAACACCATATATTTT	CAWRLFSGPGNTIYF
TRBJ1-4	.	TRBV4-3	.	TGCGCCAGCAGCCAAGTGGGAGGGGTAGGTGAAAAACTGTTTTTT	CASSQVGGVGEKLFF
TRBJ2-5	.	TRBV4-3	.	TGCGCCAGCAGCCAAGATTGGGTAGCCAAAATCCAAGAGACCCAGTACTTC	CASSQDWVAKIQETQYF
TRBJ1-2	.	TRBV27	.	TGTGCCAGCAGTCCCAGGACCGCTCATGGCTACACCTTC	CASSPRTAHGYTF
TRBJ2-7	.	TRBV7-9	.	TGTGCCAGCAGCTTGGGCGGACCCTACGAGCAGTACTTC	CASSLGGPYEQYF
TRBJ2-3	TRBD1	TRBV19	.	TGTGCCAGTACACAAGCAGGGGGCCCCACAGATACGCAGTATTTT	CASTQAGGPTDTQYF
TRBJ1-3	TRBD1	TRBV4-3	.	TGCGCCAGCAGCCGTACACAGGGGGCTGGAAACACCATATATTTT	CASSRTQGAGNTIYF
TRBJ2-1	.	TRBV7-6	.	TGTGCCAGCAGTATCCCGACGCATTACAATGAGCAGTTCTTC	CASSIPTHYNEQFF
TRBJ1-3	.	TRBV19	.	TGTGCCAGTAGTATTAGAGGAGGAAACACCATATATTTT	CASSIRGGNTIYF
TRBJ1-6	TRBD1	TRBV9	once	TGTGCCAGCAGTGCCGGGACAGTTTTTTCCTATAATTCACCCCTCCACTTT	CASSAGTVFSYNSPLHF
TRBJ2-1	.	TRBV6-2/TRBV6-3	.	TGTGCCAGCAGTTACGTGGGAGAGCAGTTCTTC	CASSYVGEQFF
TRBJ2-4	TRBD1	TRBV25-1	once	TGTGCCAGCAGTGGCAGGGGGCGCTTAGCCAAAAACATTCAGTACTTC	CASSGRGRLAKNIQYF
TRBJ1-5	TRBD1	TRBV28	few	TGTGCCAGCAGGCAGGACAGGGTCCGCAATCAGCCCCAGCATTTT	CASRQDRVRNQPQHF
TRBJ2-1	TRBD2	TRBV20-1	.	TGCAGTGCTCCCGGGACTAGCGGACCGTTCTTC	CSAPGTSGPFF
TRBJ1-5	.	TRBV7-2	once	TGTGCCAGCAGCAGGGCTAGGTTGGGACAGCCCCAGCATTTT	CASSRARLGQPQHF
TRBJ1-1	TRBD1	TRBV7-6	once	TGTGCCAGCAGCTTGGACAGGGGCTCTGAAGCTTTCTTT	CASSLDRGSEAFF
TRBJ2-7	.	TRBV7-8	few	TGTGCCAGCAGCCAGAATTCGTACGAGCAGTACTTC	CASSQNSYEQYF
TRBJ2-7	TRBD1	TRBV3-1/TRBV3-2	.	TGTGCCAGCAGCCAAGGGACAGGGGTTGCCTACGAGCAGTACTTC	CASSQGTGVAYEQYF
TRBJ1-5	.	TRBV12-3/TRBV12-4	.	TGTGCCAGCAGTTTTATCAGAGATCAGCCCCAGCATTTT	CASSFIRDQPQHF
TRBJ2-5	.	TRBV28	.	TGTGCCAGCGGGATCCTAGAGACCCAGTACTTC	CASGILETQYF
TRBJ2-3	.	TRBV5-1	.	TGCGCCAGCAGTGGCAGGGGACAAGATACGCAGTATTTT	CASSGRGQDTQYF
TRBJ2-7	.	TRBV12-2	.	TGTGCAAGTCGCTTAGGAAGGAAACCGGGTTCTCCTTCCTACGAGCAGTACTTC	CASRLGRKPGSPSYEQYF
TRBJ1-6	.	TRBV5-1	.	TGCGCCAGCAGCTTGGTTACAGCGAATAATTCACCCCTCCACTTT	CASSLVTANNSPLHF
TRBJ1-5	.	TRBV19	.	TGTGCCAGTAGTTTGTTAGCAAGCAATCAGCCCCAGCATTTT	CASSLLASNQPQHF
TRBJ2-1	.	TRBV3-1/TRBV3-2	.	TGTGCCAGCAGCCCTACATCACGGGGGGCGAATGAGCAGTTCTTC	CASSPTSRGANEQFF
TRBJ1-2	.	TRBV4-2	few	TGTGCCAGCAGCGCCTTAGGGCAGGGTAACTATGGCTACACCTTC	CASSALGQGNYGYTF
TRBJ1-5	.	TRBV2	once	TGTGCCAGCAGGGACGACGTAGGGGCCGGGGGTCAGCCCCAGCATTTT	CASRDDVGAGGQPQHF
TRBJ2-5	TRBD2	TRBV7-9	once	TGTGCCAGCAGCCACTCCGGGACTAGCGGTTTGGGGGCAGAGACCCAGTACTTC	CASSHSGTSGLGAETQYF
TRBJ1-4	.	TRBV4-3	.	TGCGCCAGCAGCCAAGAGCAGGGTGTAGCTGAAAAACTGTTTTTT	CASSQEQGVAEKLFF
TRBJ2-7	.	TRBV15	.	TGTGCCACCAGCAGAGATAAGGGTAGCCGTTACGAGCAGTACTTC	CATSRDKGSRYEQYF
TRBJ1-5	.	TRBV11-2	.	TGTGCCAGCAGCTTAGATGGGGGCGGAATGGGGAATCAGCCCCAGCATTTT	CASSLDGGGMGNQPQHF
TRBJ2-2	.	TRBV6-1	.	TGTGCCAGCAGTGACAGGGCGGGCACCGGGGAGCTGTTTTTT	CASSDRAGTGELFF
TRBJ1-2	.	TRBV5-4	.	TGTGCCAGCAGCTCGGACCCAGGGGCCGGCTATGGCTACACCTTC	CASSSDPGAGYGYTF
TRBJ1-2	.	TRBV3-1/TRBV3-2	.	TGTGCCAGCAGCCAAGGGCGGCCGGGCTATGGCTACACCTTC	CASSQGRPGYGYTF
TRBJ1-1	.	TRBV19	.	TGTGCCAGTAGTAAAGGGAGATCGAGGAACACTGAAGCTTTCTTT	CASSKGRSRNTEAFF
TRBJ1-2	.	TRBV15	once	TGTGCCACCAGCACCCAGAGGCCGCTCGACTATGGCTACACCTTC	CATSTQRPLDYGYTF
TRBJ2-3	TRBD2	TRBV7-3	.	TGTGCCAGCAGCTTACTACGGGGACTAGCGGGAGGAGCAGATACGCAGTATTTT	CASSLLRGLAGGADTQYF
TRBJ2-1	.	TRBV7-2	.	TGTGCCAGCAGCGTACACGGGGCACTCTACAATGAGCAGTTCTTC	CASSVHGALYNEQFF
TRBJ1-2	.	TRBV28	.	TGTGCCAGCAGCCGTATGCCGGGACACCTCCACGGGGATGGCTACACCTTC	CASSRMPGHLHGDGYTF
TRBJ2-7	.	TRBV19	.	TGTGCCAGTAGTATGATCGGAGGGACCTACGAGCAGTACTTC	CASSMIGGTYEQYF
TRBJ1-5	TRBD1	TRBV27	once	TGTGCCAGCAGTTTAACAGGGGCTTCCCATCAGCCCCAGCATTTT	CASSLTGASHQPQHF
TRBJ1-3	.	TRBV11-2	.	TGTGCCAGCAGCTTAGGTTTGGGGGGGGCGCGATCTGGAAACACCATATATTTT	CASSLGLGGARSGNTIYF
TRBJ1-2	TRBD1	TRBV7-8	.	TGTGCCAGCAGCAATAGGACAGGGTCTCGGTATGGCTACACCTTC	CASSNRTGSRYGYTF
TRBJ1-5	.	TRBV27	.	TGTGCCAGCAGTTTGGCCAGGAATCAGCCCCAGCATTTT	CASSLARNQPQHF